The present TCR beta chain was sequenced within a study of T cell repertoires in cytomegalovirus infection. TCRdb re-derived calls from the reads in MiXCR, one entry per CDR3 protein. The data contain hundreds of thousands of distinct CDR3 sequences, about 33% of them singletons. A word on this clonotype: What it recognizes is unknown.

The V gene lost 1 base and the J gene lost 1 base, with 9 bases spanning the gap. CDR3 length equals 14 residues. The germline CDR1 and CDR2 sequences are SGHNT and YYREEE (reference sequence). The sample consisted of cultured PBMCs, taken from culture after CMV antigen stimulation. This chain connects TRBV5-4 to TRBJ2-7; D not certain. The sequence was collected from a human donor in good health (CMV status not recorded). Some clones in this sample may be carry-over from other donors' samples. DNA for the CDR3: TGTGCCAGCAGCTTGAACCCCTCTTCCTACGAGCAGTACTTC. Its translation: CASSLNPSSYEQYF.